The TCR beta chain under discussion was sequenced for a study of cytomegalovirus exposure and HLA in healthy donors. Sequenced by immunoSEQ multiplex PCR; TCRdb stores in-frame clones only, minus some. The data hold under 300,000 clones, with nearly 90% observed a single time. These donors were members of the roughly 110-subject validation cohort, a group separate from the approximately 700-subject first cohort. Germline V gene sequence: CDR1 MNHEY, CDR2 SVGAGI. V dropped 1 base and J dropped 6; count of bases not matched to a gene: 5. The CDR3 has 16 residues. This sequence originates from a woman aged 18-29 years in good health and CMV-seronegative. The sequencing sample was made of PBMCs. The chain combines TRBV6-5 with TRBJ2-1, with TRBD1 identical over 11 bases. CDR3 nucleotides: TGTGCCAGCAGTTACTGGACAGGGGGCACGGGCAATGAGCAGTTCTTC. Its translation: CASSYWTGGTGNEQFF.